These T cell receptor beta chains were read from a single sample in a study of cytomegalovirus exposure and HLA in healthy donors. Repertoires were generated with immunoSEQ multiplex PCR, while TCRdb's copy carries only in-frame clones and drops some. The sample has 250,000 to 400,000 clones; 88% are singletons. Sequencing was performed on PBMCs. All receptors come from a man aged 25-45 years in good health and CMV-seronegative. Each CDR3 is given without its conserved first and last residue. The order of the fields is V gene, J gene, CDR3 protein.

v_call: TRBV7-6
j_call: TRBJ1-1
cdr3_aa: ASSQPTSRGGTEAF

v_call: TRBV29-1
j_call: TRBJ1-4
cdr3_aa: SVRSFNEKLF

v_call: TRBV6-6
j_call: TRBJ2-1
cdr3_aa: ASSSQGQF

v_call: TRBV7-9
j_call: TRBJ1-1
cdr3_aa: ATPEQDLNTEAF

v_call: TRBV7-9
j_call: TRBJ1-1
cdr3_aa: ASSLRTGWDSRAF

v_call: TRBV5-6
j_call: TRBJ2-1
cdr3_aa: ASSTPPGLGYLEQF

v_call: TRBV19
j_call: TRBJ1-2
cdr3_aa: ASRGDRVNGYT

v_call: TRBV19
j_call: TRBJ1-4
cdr3_aa: ASSARHATNEKLF

v_call: TRBV15
j_call: TRBJ2-3
cdr3_aa: ATSSDETAVFADTQY

v_call: TRBV2
j_call: TRBJ2-7
cdr3_aa: ASRGQGIPPYEQY

v_call: TRBV27
j_call: TRBJ1-6
cdr3_aa: ASSPQGVTPLH

v_call: TRBV27
j_call: TRBJ1-2
cdr3_aa: ASRPDRASGYT

v_call: TRBV5-1
j_call: TRBJ2-3
cdr3_aa: ASTEWGQGGTDTQY

v_call: TRBV12-5
j_call: TRBJ2-7
cdr3_aa: ASGPGQGSYEQY

v_call: TRBV30
j_call: TRBJ2-7
cdr3_aa: AWSEGNSYEQY

v_call: TRBV4-3
j_call: TRBJ1-2
cdr3_aa: ASSQDKGAEGYT

v_call: TRBV5-1
j_call: TRBJ2-3
cdr3_aa: ASSYPGTSGSTDTQY

v_call: TRBV30
j_call: TRBJ2-7
cdr3_aa: AWRERGQFYEQY

v_call: TRBV6-5
j_call: TRBJ2-2
cdr3_aa: ASGRGSATGELF

v_call: TRBV10-3
j_call: TRBJ1-5
cdr3_aa: AISRVGGQPQH

v_call: TRBV4-3
j_call: TRBJ2-7
cdr3_aa: ASSYDRGTYEQY

v_call: TRBV2
j_call: TRBJ1-6
cdr3_aa: ASSPNTHRNSPLH

v_call: TRBV6-5
j_call: TRBJ2-2
cdr3_aa: ASRSLEELF

v_call: TRBV11-2
j_call: TRBJ1-2
cdr3_aa: ASSLAAQGGDGYT

v_call: TRBV30
j_call: TRBJ1-2
cdr3_aa: AWSGDSNYGYT

v_call: TRBV7-8
j_call: TRBJ2-5
cdr3_aa: ASRTRLAGRQETQY

v_call: TRBV5-1
j_call: TRBJ2-7
cdr3_aa: ASSLELADYSYEQY

v_call: TRBV19
j_call: TRBJ1-5
cdr3_aa: ASSRTGNGQPQH

v_call: TRBV28
j_call: TRBJ1-2
cdr3_aa: ASWDTTLITYGYT

v_call: TRBV5-6
j_call: TRBJ1-4
cdr3_aa: ASSYGGRIGTNEKLF

v_call: TRBV5-5
j_call: TRBJ2-7
cdr3_aa: ASSRQGMDSYEQY

v_call: TRBV10-2
j_call: TRBJ1-1
cdr3_aa: ASRTTGGVEAF

v_call: TRBV10-2
j_call: TRBJ2-5
cdr3_aa: ASSETWGLGETQY

v_call: TRBV15
j_call: TRBJ2-7
cdr3_aa: ATSSVFGRDFRQY

v_call: TRBV19
j_call: TRBJ2-7
cdr3_aa: ASRGTGGSSSYEQY

v_call: TRBV29-1
j_call: TRBJ2-7
cdr3_aa: SVDSGQVTYEQY

v_call: TRBV27
j_call: TRBJ1-2
cdr3_aa: ASSPSTGTGNYGYT

v_call: TRBV5-4
j_call: TRBJ1-2
cdr3_aa: ASSLGARTGEPYT

v_call: TRBV25-1
j_call: TRBJ2-5
cdr3_aa: ASSESRGAPIETQY

v_call: TRBV4-1
j_call: TRBJ2-5
cdr3_aa: ASSQGEGGRTSGRGETQY

v_call: TRBV29-1
j_call: TRBJ1-1
cdr3_aa: SVSGQAMNTEAF

v_call: TRBV18
j_call: TRBJ1-4
cdr3_aa: ASSPGAPANEKLF

v_call: TRBV5-5
j_call: TRBJ2-7
cdr3_aa: ASSFSAGLYEQY

v_call: TRBV5-1
j_call: TRBJ1-3
cdr3_aa: ASRNRQLSGNTIY

v_call: TRBV5-4
j_call: TRBJ2-7
cdr3_aa: ASSRDGLFYEQY

v_call: TRBV7-6
j_call: TRBJ1-6
cdr3_aa: ASSHDRDSPLH

v_call: TRBV29-1
j_call: TRBJ2-1
cdr3_aa: SVHVIAGGYNEQF

v_call: TRBV5-6
j_call: TRBJ2-7
cdr3_aa: ASSLEGSGESEQY

v_call: TRBV2
j_call: TRBJ2-7
cdr3_aa: ASGNYDQGSGEQY